The 32 T cell receptor beta chains listed next were all sequenced from one sample in a study of identical twins. TCRdb redid the calling of the 5' RACE reads with MiXCR, one entry per CDR3 protein. The sample records some 500,000 distinct CDR3 sequences, over 11% being singletons. This same sample was also part of a study on yellow fever vaccine responses in identical twins.

The sequenced material came from CD4+ T cells sorted from blood. These receptors were collected from a woman aged 18-35 years in good health.

This clonotype turned up a few times. The chain recombines TRBV6-2 or TRBV6-3 with TRBJ2-7; 9 nucleotides align to TRBD1. The CDR3 runs to 20 residues. V lost 4 bases to trimming and J lost 2 bases; unmatched junction nucleotides: 21. Germline loops: CDR1 MNHEY, CDR2 SVGEGT. CDR3 nucleotide sequence: TGTGCCAGCAGTTCCCCTGCCGGGACAGGGAAGCCCGTACGAACCTACGAGCAGTACTTC. It codes for CASSSPAGTGKPVRTYEQYF.

The gene calls are TRBV19 and TRBJ2-7; D is perhaps TRBD1 (6 bases). The CDR3 runs 17 residues. Germline CDR1 and CDR2: LNHDA and SQIVND (reference sequence). V lost 1 base and J lost 1, with 17 bases in between. CDR3 DNA sequence: TGTGCCAGTAGTATAGGTGGCGATGGGACACGATCCTACGAGCAGTACTTC. Translating gives CASSIGGDGTRSYEQYF.

This clonotype was recorded once. The chain uses TRBV30 and TRBJ2-7; D unclear. The V and J ends lost 3 bases and 3 bases respectively, with 6 bases between them. The CDR3 contains 11 residues. The germline CDR1 and CDR2 sequences are GTSNPN and SVGIG (reference sequence). For the CDR3, the DNA is TGTGCCTGGAGAAGGAACTACGAGCAGTACTTC. Protein sequence: CAWRRNYEQYF.

This clonotype was counted a few times. The genes are TRBV20-1 and TRBJ2-2; D uncertain. This CDR3 region has 13 residues. CDR1 and CDR2 (germline): DFQATT, SNEGSKA (reference sequence). V was shortened by 7 bases and J by 4 bases, with 13 bases between the two germline ends. The DNA for the CDR3 is TGCAGTGTCTTCAACGGTGGCACCGGGGAGCTGTTTTTT. Translating gives CSVFNGGTGELFF.

This clonotype was seen many times. This chain uses TRBV29-1 with TRBJ1-3; the D is unclear. CDR3 length equals 12 residues. Germline loops: CDR1 SQVTM, CDR2 ANQGSEA. V dropped 6 bases and J dropped 4 bases, with 10 bases sitting between them. The CDR3 nucleotides are TGCAGCGTGCTCGAGGTGGGAAACACCATATATTTT. It specifies CSVLEVGNTIYF.

The chain joins TRBV6-1 to TRBJ2-5; D is possibly TRBD2 (6 bases). Trimming pared 5 bases from V and 5 bases from J, leaving 15 bases between. Germline V gives CDR1 MNHNS, CDR2 SASEGT. The CDR3 spans 14 residues. CDR3 nucleotide sequence: TGTGCCAGCAGTCCCGGTCCCCGGGGGGAGACCCAGTACTTC. This translates into CASSPGPRGETQYF.

The chain is built from TRBV24-1 and TRBJ1-6; 7 bases are shared with TRBD1. The V and J ends lost 2 bases and 9 bases, in that order; junction bases with no gene match: 3. This CDR3 spans 14 amino acids. Germline assignment: CDR1 KGHDR and CDR2 SFDVKD. Here the CDR3 reads CATSDSGTASPLHF. In nucleotides, the CDR3 is TGTGCCACCAGTGATTCCGGGACAGCTTCACCCCTCCACTTT.

The CDR3 DNA follows: TGTGCCAGCAGCTCCCGGGACAGTCTCCATACGCAGTATTTT. Amino acid sequence: CASSSRDSLHTQYF. This sequence joins TRBV7-2 and TRBJ2-3, with 7 bases that match TRBD1. The CDR3 spans 14 residues. V lost 4 bases, J lost 7 bases, and 8 bases stayed unmatched. The germline V gene has CDR1 SGHTA and CDR2 FQGNSA.

The gene calls are TRBV7-9 and TRBJ2-5; TRBD2 aligns across 11 bases. From germline, CDR1 is SEHNR and CDR2 FQNEAQ (reference sequence). Trimming removed 2 bases from V and 5 bases from J; junction bases left unmatched: 7. CDR3 length: 16 residues. CDR3 residues: CASSLLLAGVGETQYF. The CDR3 bases are TGTGCCAGCAGCTTATTACTAGCGGGAGTCGGGGAGACCCAGTACTTC.

This clonotype appeared a few times. This chain links TRBV3-1 with TRBJ2-1; TRBD1 matches 8 bases. This CDR3 has 16 amino acids. V was pared by 1 base and J by 3 bases, with 5 bases of the junction left unmatched. Per germline, CDR1 LGHDT and CDR2 YNNKEL (reference sequence). CDR3 region: CASSQGGQDLYNEQFF. The CDR3, as DNA: TGTGCCAGCAGCCAAGGGGGACAGGACCTCTACAATGAGCAGTTCTTC.

The chain carries TRBV25-1 and TRBJ1-3, with D perhaps TRBD1 (6 bases). Germline V gene lookup returns CDR1 MGHDK and CDR2 SYGVNS. The V and J ends lost 0 bases and 0 bases respectively, with 18 bases between them. The CDR3 loop spans 19 amino acids. The CDR3 DNA is TGTGCCAGCAGTGAATACAGCGGAAGGGGGACGAGCTCTGGAAACACCATATATTTT. Translating gives CASSEYSGRGTSSGNTIYF.

This clonotype was seen at least ten times. The chain employs TRBV5-1 and TRBJ2-3, with 11 bases matching TRBD2. This CDR3 has 16 residues. The V gene's germline CDR1 is SGHRS and CDR2 YFSETQ. With 6 bases clipped from V and 0 bases from J, the junction kept 6 bases outside the gene matches. CDR3 sequence reads: CASTATSGGSTDTQYF. In nucleotides, the CDR3 is TGCGCCAGCACCGCAACTAGCGGGGGAAGCACAGATACGCAGTATTTT.

This clonotype has just a few counts. The chain carries TRBV30 and TRBJ2-7; D remains ambiguous. Trimming pared 1 base from V and 6 bases from J, leaving 10 bases between. The CDR3 covers 12 residues. Germline V gene data show CDR1 as GTSNPN and CDR2 as SVGIG (reference sequence). CDR3 coding DNA: TGTGCCTGGAGTGGCCCGACCCCCGAGCAGTACTTC. Residues: CAWSGPTPEQYF.

This clonotype was observed many times. V is TRBV5-1 and J is TRBJ2-4; D uncertain. Germline V gene data show CDR1 as SGHRS and CDR2 as YFSETQ. V lost 0 bases, J lost 6 bases, and 7 bases lay in between. The CDR3 spans 13 residues. CDR3 DNA: TGCGCCAGCAGCTTGGATTTCGGAAACATTCAGTACTTC. The encoded protein is CASSLDFGNIQYF.

This clonotype was found a few times. The rearrangement joins TRBV20-1 to TRBJ1-2; D gene unclear. Germline lookup yields CDR1 DFQATT and CDR2 SNEGSKA (reference sequence). CDR3 length: 13 amino acids. Between the trimmed V and J ends, which lost 2 bases and 2 bases, there was a span of 9 bases. The DNA for the CDR3 is TGCAGTGCTAGACCCCCGGAAAACTATGGCTACACCTTC. It codes for CSARPPENYGYTF.

This clonotype was found a few times. The rearrangement links TRBV25-1 to TRBJ2-5; D might be TRBD2 (6 bases). V lost 4 bases, J lost 5 bases, and 23 bases lay in between. CDR1 and CDR2 from the germline V gene are MGHDK and SYGVNS. The CDR3 contains 17 residues. CDR3 sequence reads: CASSVLSLGTAGETQYF. The CDR3 DNA reads as TGTGCCAGCAGTGTTCTTTCGCTAGGGACTGCCGGGGAGACCCAGTACTTC.

The V gene is TRBV28, the J gene TRBJ1-1; no clear D gene. CDR3 length: 14 residues. In germline, CDR1 is MDHEN, CDR2 SYDVKM. The V and J ends lost 2 bases and 3 bases respectively, with 10 bases between them. For the CDR3, the DNA is TGTGCCAGCAGTTTACGGGGTTGGGACACTGAAGCTTTCTTT. It encodes CASSLRGWDTEAFF.

The table lists this clonotype with a few counts. J is TRBJ2-2 and V is TRBV29-1; D possibly corresponds to TRBD2 (6 bases). This CDR3 has 15 amino acids. V was clipped by 7 bases and J by 3 bases, with 18 bases between them. Germline lookup yields CDR1 SQVTM and CDR2 ANQGSEA. CDR3 sequence (DNA): TGCAGCGGAATACTGGGGGGTGAATACACCGGGGAGCTGTTTTTT. Amino acids: CSGILGGEYTGELFF.

This chain links TRBV6-2 or TRBV6-3 with TRBJ2-1; TRBD1 is a possible D gene (5 bases). CDR1 and CDR2 (germline): MNHEY, SVGEGT. The ends were cut back, 7 bases at V and 3 bases at J, with 7 bases in the middle. The CDR3 sequence is 12 residues long. The CDR3 sequence is CASTDSYNEQFF. The CDR3 DNA is TGTGCCAGCACCGACAGCTACAATGAGCAGTTCTTC.

The chain has TRBV10-3 and TRBJ2-5; 11 bases line up with TRBD2. After removal of 7 bases from V and 2 bases from J, the junction contained 6 bases not matched to a gene. Germline V CDR1 and CDR2: ENHRY, SYGVKD. This CDR3 contains 15 residues. CDR3 sequence reads: CAIKPIAGGQETQYF. The DNA of the CDR3 is TGTGCCATCAAACCGATAGCGGGAGGGCAAGAGACCCAGTACTTC.

V and J are TRBV6-1 and TRBJ2-7; either TRBD1 or TRBD2 may supply D (5 bases each). CDR1 and CDR2 (germline): MNHNS, SASEGT. V lost 7 bases, J lost 0 bases, and 10 bases lay in between. CDR3 length: 13 residues. This chain's CDR3 is CASTGTHSYEQYF. In DNA form, the CDR3 reads TGTGCCAGCACCGGGACCCACTCCTACGAGCAGTACTTC.

This clonotype was counted a few times. The chain links TRBV7-2 to TRBJ2-5, with TRBD2 matching 9 bases. The germline V gene has CDR1 SGHTA and CDR2 FQGNSA. CDR3 size: 15 residues. J gave up 7 bases and V 5 bases, and 11 bases lay outside the gene matches. CDR3 in amino acids: CASSRSSGTAGTQYF. CDR3 nucleotide sequence: TGTGCCAGCAGCCGCTCTAGCGGGACCGCGGGGACCCAGTACTTC.

This clonotype has a handful of counts. The rearrangement uses TRBV28 and TRBJ2-4, with D hard to call. CDR1 and CDR2 from the germline V gene are MDHEN and SYDVKM. The CDR3 extends over 13 amino acids. V was clipped by 8 bases and J by 6 bases, with 14 bases between them. For the CDR3, the DNA is TGTGCCAGCTACGGTCCCCGGGTAAACATTCAGTACTTC. As protein: CASYGPRVNIQYF.

This clonotype was seen more than once but under ten times. The chain links TRBV5-6 to TRBJ2-7; D might be TRBD1 or TRBD2, each matching 5 bases. The length of the CDR3 is 14 residues. V was pared by 4 bases and J by 5 bases, with 16 bases between. The germline CDR1 and CDR2 sequences are SGHDT and YYEEEE. The chain's CDR3 is CASSVGPYGDEQYF. For the CDR3, the DNA is TGTGCCAGCAGCGTGGGACCCTACGGCGACGAGCAGTACTTC.

V and J are TRBV11-3 and TRBJ2-7, with unresolved D. V was cut by 6 bases and J by 3 bases, with 12 bases left in between. CDR3 length: 13 amino acids. The V gene's germline CDR1 is SGHNT and CDR2 YENEEA. The CDR3: CASRPIRDYEQYF. CDR3 sequence (DNA): TGTGCCAGCAGACCTATACGAGACTACGAGCAGTACTTC.

This chain connects TRBV12-3 or TRBV12-4 to TRBJ2-2; 10 bases agree with TRBD2. This CDR3 region has 15 residues. Unmatched junction bases numbered 6, after V lost 6 bases and J lost 5 bases. This chain's CDR3 is CASRIAGGRTGELFF. The CDR3 bases are TGTGCCAGCAGGATAGCGGGAGGACGAACCGGGGAGCTGTTTTTT.

The V gene is TRBV28, the J gene TRBJ2-1; 9 bases map to TRBD1. V gave up 4 bases and J gave up 5 bases; unmatched junction bases: 6. CDR3 length: 15 residues. The germline CDR1 and CDR2 sequences are MDHEN and SYDVKM. Here the CDR3 DNA reads TGTGCCAGCAGTTACCCCGGGACAGGGAACAATGAGCAGTTCTTC. This codes for CASSYPGTGNNEQFF.

A few counts support this clonotype. The chain carries TRBV21-1 and TRBJ2-5; no check of the table's D call, TRBD2, against the DNA was made. TRBV21-1 counts as a pseudogene. The CDR3 covers 17 residues. CDR3 bases: TGTGCCAGCAGCCGAAACGGTCTAGCGCCAATCGTAGAGACCCAGTACTTC. Residues: CASSRNGLAPIVETQYF.

This clonotype was observed a handful of times. The chain has TRBV20-1 and TRBJ1-5, with D perhaps matching TRBD1 (6 bases). The V gene's germline CDR1 is DFQATT and CDR2 SNEGSKA (reference sequence). This CDR3 is built from 15 residues. Trimming stripped 0 bases from V and 3 bases from J, with 12 bases between. CDR3 nucleotide sequence: TGCAGTGCTAGAGAGAGGGGGGTGCTCAATCAGCCCCAGCATTTT. Translation gives CSARERGVLNQPQHF.

This clonotype was detected only a few times. The V and J genes are TRBV7-2 and TRBJ2-7; D is perhaps TRBD1 or TRBD2 (7 bases each). Germline V gives CDR1 SGHTA, CDR2 FQGNSA. This CDR3 has 16 residues. Deletions cut 5 bases from V and 1 base from J, with 18 bases between. The CDR3 DNA is TGTGCCAGCAGCGCAGCGGGACAGCCGGCTTCCTACGAGCAGTACTTC. It encodes CASSAAGQPASYEQYF. Variable domain in full (rest from reference TRBV7-2 and TRBJ2-7): GAGVSQSPSNKVTEKGKDVELRCDPISGHTALYWYRQSLGQGLEFLIYFQGNSAPDKSGLPSDRFSAERTGGSVSTLTIQRTQQEDSAVYLCASSAAGQPASYEQYFGPGTRLTVT.

This clonotype has ten or more counts. The V and J genes are TRBV29-1 and TRBJ2-2; D gene unclear. The CDR3 length is 15 residues. The germline V and J ends were trimmed by 4 bases and 0 bases, with 12 bases remaining between them. Germline V gene lookup returns CDR1 SQVTM and CDR2 ANQGSEA. CDR3 in amino acids: CSVVKGPSNTGELFF. In nucleotides, the CDR3 is TGCAGCGTTGTAAAAGGTCCCTCGAACACCGGGGAGCTGTTTTTT.

This clonotype was seen many times. This chain uses TRBV3-1 with TRBJ2-1; 9 bases are a match to TRBD2. The CDR3 length is 16 residues. J was trimmed by 2 bases and V by 3 bases; bases with no gene match: 5. Germline V gene data show CDR1 as LGHDT and CDR2 as YNNKEL (reference sequence). CDR3 nucleotides: TGTGCCAGCAGCCAGACAAGCGGGAGGACCTACAATGAGCAGTTCTTC. Translating gives CASSQTSGRTYNEQFF.